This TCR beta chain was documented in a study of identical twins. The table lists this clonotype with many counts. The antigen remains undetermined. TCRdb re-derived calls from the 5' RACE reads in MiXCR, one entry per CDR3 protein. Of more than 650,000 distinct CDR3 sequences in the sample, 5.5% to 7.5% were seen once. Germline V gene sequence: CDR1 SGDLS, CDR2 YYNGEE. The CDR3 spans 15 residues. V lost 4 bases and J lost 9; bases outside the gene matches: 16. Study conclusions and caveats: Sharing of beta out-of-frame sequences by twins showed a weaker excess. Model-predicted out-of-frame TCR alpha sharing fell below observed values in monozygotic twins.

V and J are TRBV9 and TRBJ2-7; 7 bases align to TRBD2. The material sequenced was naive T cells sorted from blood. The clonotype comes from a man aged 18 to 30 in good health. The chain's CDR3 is CASSHNKAGSEGQYF. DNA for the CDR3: TGTGCCAGCAGCCACAATAAAGCGGGGTCGGAGGGGCAGTACTTC.